Listed below are T cell receptor beta chains from one sample, sequenced in a study of control samples from healthy donors and cancer patients. Repertoires were generated with immunoSEQ multiplex PCR, while TCRdb's copy carries only in-frame clones and drops some. In the table there are 150,000 to 200,000 clones, 90% to 95% of which are singletons. Sequencing input: blood. Receptor source: a woman aged 25 to 39 in good health. CDR3s include the opening cysteine and the closing phenylalanine or tryptophan. Each record gives: clone size, V gene, J gene, D gene, CDR3 DNA, CDR3 protein. A D gene is named only where the DNA matches it firmly. The size entry is marked missing in some rows and otherwise reads once, few, many or a size class.

clone size: -; V gene: TRBV5-4; J gene: TRBJ1-2; D gene: TRBD1; CDR3 DNA: TGTGCCAGCAGCTCTAACAGGGGAGACGATGGCTACACCTTC; CDR3 protein: CASSSNRGDDGYTF
clone size: -; V gene: TRBV24-1; J gene: TRBJ2-3; D gene: TRBD1; CDR3 DNA: TGTGCCACCAGTGACCGACAGGGGCCCACAGATACGCAGTATTTT; CDR3 protein: CATSDRQGPTDTQYF
clone size: -; V gene: TRBV7-9; J gene: TRBJ2-3; D gene: -; CDR3 DNA: TGTGCCAGCAGCTTAGTGGTTCACTCTAGCACAGATACGCAGTATTTT; CDR3 protein: CASSLVVHSSTDTQYF
clone size: -; V gene: TRBV6-5; J gene: TRBJ1-2; D gene: TRBD1; CDR3 DNA: TGTGCCAGCAGGGGGGACAGGGGGCATAACTATGGCTACACCTTC; CDR3 protein: CASRGDRGHNYGYTF
clone size: -; V gene: TRBV6-5; J gene: TRBJ2-5; D gene: TRBD2; CDR3 DNA: TGTGCCAGCAGTTACGGGCTAGCGGGAGGGCCGGGGACCCAGTACTTC; CDR3 protein: CASSYGLAGGPGTQYF
clone size: -; V gene: TRBV6-4; J gene: TRBJ2-2; D gene: -; CDR3 DNA: TGTGCCAGCAGTGACTCACCCGACCGGGGTGACGGGGAGCTGTTTTTT; CDR3 protein: CASSDSPDRGDGELFF
clone size: -; V gene: TRBV30; J gene: TRBJ1-5; D gene: -; CDR3 DNA: TGTGCCTGGAGTGTAAGGGGTCAGCCCCAGCATTTT; CDR3 protein: CAWSVRGQPQHF
clone size: -; V gene: TRBV4-2; J gene: TRBJ1-1; D gene: TRBD1; CDR3 DNA: TGTGCCAGCAGCCTCGCAACACCGGGACAGGGCCCTGAAGCTTTCTTT; CDR3 protein: CASSLATPGQGPEAFF
clone size: -; V gene: TRBV6-4; J gene: TRBJ1-5; D gene: TRBD1; CDR3 DNA: TGTGCCAGCAGTGATCAGGGGGGCAATCAGCCCCAGCATTTT; CDR3 protein: CASSDQGGNQPQHF
clone size: -; V gene: TRBV7-2; J gene: TRBJ1-1; D gene: -; CDR3 DNA: TGTGCCAGCAGCTTAGTTTTAGCTGGTGGGGCTGAAGCTTTCTTT; CDR3 protein: CASSLVLAGGAEAFF
clone size: -; V gene: TRBV28; J gene: TRBJ2-1; D gene: TRBD2; CDR3 DNA: TGTGCCACCGGACTAGGAGTCTGGAATGAGCAGTTCTTC; CDR3 protein: CATGLGVWNEQFF
clone size: -; V gene: TRBV5-1; J gene: TRBJ2-1; D gene: TRBD1; CDR3 DNA: TGCGCTAGCAGCTACCGACAGGGGGGGTCAGGTGAGCAGTTCTTC; CDR3 protein: CASSYRQGGSGEQFF
clone size: -; V gene: TRBV11-2; J gene: TRBJ1-6; D gene: -; CDR3 DNA: TGTGCCAGCAGCTTAGTGGGCAGGGATAATTCACCCCTCCACTTT; CDR3 protein: CASSLVGRDNSPLHF
clone size: many; V gene: TRBV6-4; J gene: TRBJ1-6; D gene: TRBD1; CDR3 DNA: TGTGCCAGCAGTAAACAGGGGGTCGGTTCACCCCTCCACTTT; CDR3 protein: CASSKQGVGSPLHF
clone size: -; V gene: TRBV28; J gene: TRBJ1-2; D gene: -; CDR3 DNA: TGTGCCAGCAGGCCCGGCGGGCGGGACTATGGCTACACCTTC; CDR3 protein: CASRPGGRDYGYTF
clone size: -; V gene: TRBV7-2; J gene: TRBJ1-5; D gene: TRBD1; CDR3 DNA: TGTGCCAGCAGCCCGGACAGGAATAGCAATCAGCCCCAGCATTTT; CDR3 protein: CASSPDRNSNQPQHF
clone size: -; V gene: TRBV7-8; J gene: TRBJ1-2; D gene: TRBD1; CDR3 DNA: TGTGCCAGCAGCTCCTGGACAGGGGTTGGCTACACCTTC; CDR3 protein: CASSSWTGVGYTF
clone size: -; V gene: TRBV24-1; J gene: TRBJ2-2; D gene: TRBD2; CDR3 DNA: TGTGCCACCAGTGTAAGCGGGAGTCGGGTCGGGGAGCTGTTTTTT; CDR3 protein: CATSVSGSRVGELFF
clone size: -; V gene: TRBV15; J gene: TRBJ2-3; D gene: TRBD1; CDR3 DNA: TGTGCCACCAGCAGAGAGGGACAGGGGGTTGGGGATACGCAGTATTTT; CDR3 protein: CATSREGQGVGDTQYF
clone size: -; V gene: TRBV28; J gene: TRBJ2-3; D gene: -; CDR3 DNA: TGTGCCAGCAGTTTTAGGGGGAGTCGTACAGATACGCAGTATTTT; CDR3 protein: CASSFRGSRTDTQYF
clone size: once; V gene: TRBV15; J gene: TRBJ2-7; D gene: -; CDR3 DNA: TGTGCCACCAGCAGGGTTGGGAGCGACGAGCAGTACTTC; CDR3 protein: CATSRVGSDEQYF
clone size: -; V gene: TRBV7-3; J gene: TRBJ2-5; D gene: -; CDR3 DNA: TGTGCCAGCAGCTTAAGGAGGGAGGAGACCCAGTACTTC; CDR3 protein: CASSLRREETQYF
clone size: once; V gene: TRBV6-4; J gene: TRBJ2-1; D gene: -; CDR3 DNA: TGTGCCAGCAGTGGGGCTAGCCAGGGTGAGCAGTTCTTC; CDR3 protein: CASSGASQGEQFF
clone size: few; V gene: TRBV11-2; J gene: TRBJ1-1; D gene: -; CDR3 DNA: TGTGCCAGCAGCTTAGGGGGAGGAGCTGAAGCTTTCTTT; CDR3 protein: CASSLGGGAEAFF
clone size: -; V gene: TRBV5-1; J gene: TRBJ1-6; D gene: -; CDR3 DNA: TGCGCCAGCAGCCCTGACAGCTATAATTCACCCCTCCACTTT; CDR3 protein: CASSPDSYNSPLHF
clone size: -; V gene: TRBV11-3; J gene: TRBJ2-7; D gene: TRBD1; CDR3 DNA: TGTGCCAGCAGCTTAGAACCAGGGGGCTACGAGCAGTACTTC; CDR3 protein: CASSLEPGGYEQYF
clone size: few; V gene: TRBV5-4; J gene: TRBJ2-3; D gene: TRBD1; CDR3 DNA: TGTGCCAGCAGCCGGGACAGGGGGAGCGCAGATACGCAGTATTTT; CDR3 protein: CASSRDRGSADTQYF
clone size: -; V gene: TRBV29-1; J gene: TRBJ2-3; D gene: -; CDR3 DNA: TGCAGCGTTCACGGCAGGGTGAGCACAGATACGCAGTATTTT; CDR3 protein: CSVHGRVSTDTQYF
clone size: -; V gene: TRBV5-4; J gene: TRBJ1-1; D gene: -; CDR3 DNA: TGTGCCAGCAGCTTGGCAGGAAGCACTGAAGCTTTCTTT; CDR3 protein: CASSLAGSTEAFF
clone size: -; V gene: TRBV6-5; J gene: TRBJ2-1; D gene: TRBD2; CDR3 DNA: TGTGCCAGCAGGGCGCTAGCGGGGGGGCGGAATGAGCAGTTCTTC; CDR3 protein: CASRALAGGRNEQFF
clone size: -; V gene: TRBV3-1/TRBV3-2; J gene: TRBJ1-2; D gene: -; CDR3 DNA: TGTGCCAGCAGCCAAGATCTTGGCAGGGGCTATGGCTACACCTTC; CDR3 protein: CASSQDLGRGYGYTF
clone size: -; V gene: TRBV14; J gene: TRBJ1-3; D gene: TRBD1; CDR3 DNA: TGTGCCAGCAGCTACTACCCGGGACAGGGGACTGGAAACACCATATATTTT; CDR3 protein: CASSYYPGQGTGNTIYF
clone size: -; V gene: TRBV18; J gene: TRBJ2-4; D gene: TRBD2; CDR3 DNA: TGTGCCAGCTCACTAGATAGCGGGAGCGGAAACATTCAGTACTTC; CDR3 protein: CASSLDSGSGNIQYF
clone size: -; V gene: TRBV7-6; J gene: TRBJ1-3; D gene: -; CDR3 DNA: TGTGCCAGCAGCTTAGTTGGCGCCAGGTCGAACACCATATATTTT; CDR3 protein: CASSLVGARSNTIYF
clone size: -; V gene: TRBV3-1/TRBV3-2; J gene: TRBJ1-5; D gene: -; CDR3 DNA: TGTGCCAGCGCACCGGGACTCAATCAGCCCCAGCATTTT; CDR3 protein: CASAPGLNQPQHF
clone size: -; V gene: TRBV24-1; J gene: TRBJ2-3; D gene: -; CDR3 DNA: TGTGCCACCAGTGACCCGGACAGCACAGATACGCAGTATTTT; CDR3 protein: CATSDPDSTDTQYF
clone size: -; V gene: TRBV28; J gene: TRBJ2-3; D gene: TRBD2; CDR3 DNA: TGTGCCAGCAGTCGCCGGGGGGGGGCGGCAGATACGCAGTATTTT; CDR3 protein: CASSRRGGAADTQYF
clone size: -; V gene: TRBV27; J gene: TRBJ2-1; D gene: TRBD1; CDR3 DNA: TGTGCCAGCAGTTCCGACAGGGGCTCCTACAATGAGCAGTTCTTC; CDR3 protein: CASSSDRGSYNEQFF
clone size: -; V gene: TRBV19; J gene: TRBJ2-1; D gene: TRBD2; CDR3 DNA: TGTGCCAGTAGTAAGGAACTAGCGGGAGGGAACAATGAGCAGTTCTTC; CDR3 protein: CASSKELAGGNNEQFF
clone size: -; V gene: TRBV28; J gene: TRBJ2-2; D gene: -; CDR3 DNA: TGTGCCAGCAGGGCCGGGACTTGGAACACCGGGGAGCTGTTTTTT; CDR3 protein: CASRAGTWNTGELFF
clone size: -; V gene: TRBV19; J gene: TRBJ2-1; D gene: TRBD2; CDR3 DNA: TGTGCCAGTAGTATAGATCTAGCGGGGACGTACAATGAGCAGTTCTTC; CDR3 protein: CASSIDLAGTYNEQFF
clone size: -; V gene: TRBV6-2/TRBV6-3; J gene: TRBJ2-7; D gene: TRBD1; CDR3 DNA: TGTGCCAGCAGCCAACCGACAGGGGCTGACGAGCAGTACTTC; CDR3 protein: CASSQPTGADEQYF
clone size: -; V gene: TRBV7-3; J gene: TRBJ2-1; D gene: -; CDR3 DNA: TGTGCCAGCAGCTTAAATCTAGCGAGGGGCAATGAGCAGTTCTTC; CDR3 protein: CASSLNLARGNEQFF
clone size: -; V gene: TRBV18; J gene: TRBJ2-3; D gene: TRBD2; CDR3 DNA: TGTGCCAGCTCACCACGGGCGGTGACTAGCGGCACAGATACGCAGTATTTT; CDR3 protein: CASSPRAVTSGTDTQYF
clone size: -; V gene: TRBV20-1; J gene: TRBJ2-5; D gene: -; CDR3 DNA: TGCAGTGCCTACACAGAAGAGACCCAGTACTTC; CDR3 protein: CSAYTEETQYF
clone size: -; V gene: TRBV28; J gene: TRBJ1-2; D gene: -; CDR3 DNA: TGTGCCAGCAGCCCAGGACAGAACTATGGCTACACCTTC; CDR3 protein: CASSPGQNYGYTF
clone size: -; V gene: TRBV5-1; J gene: TRBJ1-1; D gene: -; CDR3 DNA: TGCGCCAGCAGCCCAGACGGGAACACTGAAGCTTTCTTT; CDR3 protein: CASSPDGNTEAFF
clone size: -; V gene: TRBV4-2; J gene: TRBJ2-4; D gene: -; CDR3 DNA: TGTGCCAGCAGCCAAGATCAGGGTGGGATTCAGTACTTC; CDR3 protein: CASSQDQGGIQYF
clone size: -; V gene: TRBV11-2; J gene: TRBJ1-2; D gene: -; CDR3 DNA: TGTGCCAGCAGCTTAGGGGCAGATGGCTACACCTTC; CDR3 protein: CASSLGADGYTF
clone size: -; V gene: TRBV28; J gene: TRBJ1-1; D gene: -; CDR3 DNA: TGTGCCAGCAGACTATGGACAGCCCGTGAAGCTTTCTTT; CDR3 protein: CASRLWTAREAFF